One and the same sample provided the 19 T cell receptor beta chains below, sequenced in a study of regulatory T cells in long-lasting Graves disease. The authors built TCR beta libraries using iRepertoire HTBI primers and Arm-PCR of CDR3 regions. MiXCR was run by TCRdb on the multiplex PCR reads, yielding one entry per CDR3 protein. Of roughly 500,000 distinct CDR3 sequences in the sample, around an eighth are singletons; the top ten hold under 10%. The time point is: newly diagnosed GD, antithyroid drugs for less than 3 months. PBMC-extracted RNA yielded the TCR library. In addition, the sample was reused for a study of T cells in Graves' hyperthyroidism and ophthalmopathy.

Material: peripheral blood mononuclear cells (PBMCs), obtained at new diagnosis, from a patient treated with antithyroid drugs. All receptors derive from a man aged 25 to 45 with Graves disease.

This clonotype was detected ten times or more. V usage is TRBV29-1 and J usage is TRBJ2-7; a weak D match, TRBD2 (5 bases). CDR1 is SQVTM, CDR2 ANQGSEA, per germline. This CDR3 region has 13 residues. V dropped 5 bases and J dropped 3 bases, with 14 bases sitting between them. The CDR3 DNA reads TGCAGCGTTAGATTTGACTATAACTACGAGCAGTACTTC. Translating it yields CSVRFDYNYEQYF.

The rearrangement links TRBV5-4 to TRBJ1-1, with 7 bases that match TRBD1. The junction had 10 bases not matched to a gene; V was cut back by 4 bases and J by 7 bases. This CDR3 comprises 14 residues. The V gene's germline CDR1 is SGHNT and CDR2 YYREEE (reference sequence). This chain's CDR3 is CASSRTSRDSEAFF. For the CDR3, the DNA is TGTGCCAGCAGCCGAACAAGCCGGGACAGTGAAGCTTTCTTT. Looking up the rest from reference TRBV5-4 and TRBJ1-1 gives the full variable domain: ETGVTQSPTHLIKTRGQQVTLRCSSQSGHNTVSWYQQALGQGPQFIFQYYREEENGRGNFPPRFSGLQFPNYSSELNVNALELDDSALYLCASSRTSRDSEAFFGQGTRLTVV.

This clonotype was found many times. The rearrangement uses TRBV7-9 and TRBJ2-7, with TRBD2 identical over 8 bases. CDR1 SEHNR and CDR2 FQNEAQ come from the germline V gene (reference sequence). The V segment lost 5 bases and the J segment 5 bases; nucleotides outside the gene matches: 5. This CDR3 is 13 amino acids long. This CDR3 is CASSAGTRNEQYF. The CDR3 region has the DNA TGTGCCAGCAGCGCCGGGACTAGAAACGAGCAGTACTTC.

This clonotype was counted many times. The chain links TRBV15 to TRBJ2-1, with TRBD2 matching over 7 bases. Germline V gene sequence: CDR1 LNHNV, CDR2 YYDKDF (reference sequence). The length of the CDR3 is 18 residues. Trimming took 2 bases from V and 7 from J; bases not matched to a gene: 17. In DNA, the CDR3 is TGTGCCACCAGCAGACCCAGGTCCGACCGAGCGGGACGTAATGAGCAGTTCTTC. Protein product: CATSRPRSDRAGRNEQFF.

This clonotype has ten or more counts. The chain combines TRBV7-2 with TRBJ2-7; D is uncertain. In germline, CDR1 is SGHTA, CDR2 FQGNSA. Trimming removed 5 bases at V and 3 bases at J, with 14 bases between. The CDR3 is made up of 14 amino acids. The CDR3: CASSPSQARYEQYF. The CDR3 region has the DNA TGTGCCAGCAGCCCCAGTCAGGCGCGCTACGAGCAGTACTTC. The full variable domain, in which reference TRBV7-2 and TRBJ2-7 provide the parts outside the CDR3, is GAGVSQSPSNKVTEKGKDVELRCDPISGHTALYWYRQSLGQGLEFLIYFQGNSAPDKSGLPSDRFSAERTGGSVSTLTIQRTQQEDSAVYLCASSPSQARYEQYFGPGTRLTVT.

This clonotype showed up just a few times. The chain recombines TRBV27 with TRBJ2-7, with D maybe TRBD2 (6 bases). CDR3 size: 15 residues. V lost 4 bases, J lost 7 bases, and 20 bases lay in between. CDR1 MNHEY and CDR2 SMNVEV come from the germline V gene (reference sequence). CDR3: CASSSSGYPTGEQYF. In nucleotides, the CDR3 is TGTGCCAGCAGTTCGAGCGGGTACCCGACGGGGGAGCAGTACTTC.

At least ten counts were recorded for this clonotype. The chain uses TRBV6-1 and TRBJ2-5, with a possible D match to TRBD1 (5 bases). The V gene's germline CDR1 is MNHNS and CDR2 SASEGT. CDR3 length: 15 residues. V dropped 6 bases and J dropped 0 bases, with 14 bases sitting between them. CDR3 nucleotide sequence: TGTGCCAGCAGGAACAGGTTGGCGTACCAAGAGACCCAGTACTTC. Its translation is CASRNRLAYQETQYF.

This clonotype has only a few counts. V gene TRBV7-8 combines with J gene TRBJ2-7; the D is unclear. The CDR3 is made up of 15 amino acids. V lost 0 bases and J 4 bases, leaving 13 bases between the germline ends. Germline CDR1 SGHVS, CDR2 FQNEAQ. Here the CDR3 DNA reads TGTGCCAGCAGCTTAGCTCCCGGATGGACGTACGAGCAGTACTTC. As protein: CASSLAPGWTYEQYF.

This clonotype has a count of ten or more. V is TRBV30 and J is TRBJ1-2; the D is unclear. Germline V gene data show CDR1 as GTSNPN and CDR2 as SVGIG (reference sequence). V lost 0 bases and J 4 bases, leaving 6 bases between the germline ends. This CDR3 is 12 amino acids long. In nucleotides, the CDR3 is TGTGCCTGGAGTGTACGGTCCTATGGCTACACCTTC. Amino acids: CAWSVRSYGYTF.

This clonotype was counted many times. The V call is TRBV5-1, the J call TRBJ2-1; 14 positions match TRBD2. Germline V CDR1 and CDR2: SGHRS, YFSETQ. With V trimmed by 1 base and J by 0 bases, 9 bases remained unmatched. This CDR3 comprises 20 residues. CDR3 DNA sequence: TGCGCCAGCAGCTTGCCAGGACTAGCGGGAGGCCTTAGCTCCTACAATGAGCAGTTCTTC. Protein: CASSLPGLAGGLSSYNEQFF.

The chain carries TRBV10-3 and TRBJ2-7; D gene ambiguous. The V end lost 2 bases, the J end lost 2 bases, and 10 bases lay between the germline ends. The CDR3 length is 14 residues. Germline V gives CDR1 ENHRY, CDR2 SYGVKD. The CDR3 reads CAISETQTTYEQYF. CDR3 bases: TGTGCCATCAGTGAGACCCAGACAACCTACGAGCAGTACTTC.

This clonotype came up many times. The rearrangement joins TRBV6-1 to TRBJ1-5; D gene unclear. V lost 6 bases, J lost 1 base, and 13 bases lay in between. Germline CDR1 and CDR2: MNHNS and SASEGT. CDR3 size: 15 residues. CDR3 region: CASSDGQWSNQPQHF. The CDR3 DNA reads TGTGCCAGCAGCGACGGCCAGTGGAGCAATCAGCCCCAGCATTTT.

This clonotype was counted at least ten times. CDR3 residues: CASYGEEPLSGANVLTF. DNA for the CDR3: TGTGCCAGTTACGGGGAAGAACCCCTCTCTGGGGCCAACGTCCTGACTTTC. The J gene is TRBJ2-6, the V gene TRBV11-2, with D perhaps matching TRBD2 (5 bases). The CDR3 contains 17 residues. Germline values: CDR1 SGHAT, CDR2 FQNNGV. The V end lost 9 bases, the J end lost 0 bases, and 18 bases lay between the germline ends.

The CDR3 DNA follows: TGTGCCAGCGACGGACTCTTCTCCCGGAACACCGGGGAGCTGTTTTTT. It encodes CASDGLFSRNTGELFF. This chain connects TRBV2 to TRBJ2-2; perhaps TRBD2 as D (5 bases). V gave up 8 bases and J gave up 1 base, with 17 bases separating them. The CDR3 spans 16 residues. Germline CDR1 and CDR2: SNHLY and FYNNEI.

This clonotype was seen repeatedly, ten times or more. The CDR3 DNA reads TGCAGTGCTAGAGGGACTAGCGATTGGCGGAGCACAGATACGCAGTATTTT. Translation: CSARGTSDWRSTDTQYF. The rearrangement uses TRBV20-1 and TRBJ2-3; TRBD2 matches 9 bases. The germline gives CDR1 DFQATT, CDR2 SNEGSKA (reference sequence). The CDR3 extends over 17 amino acids. Trimming at V came to 1 base and at J to 0 bases, leaving 8 bases not matched to a gene.

The V gene is TRBV7-9, the J gene TRBJ1-4; D is undetermined. Germline values: CDR1 SEHNR, CDR2 FQNEAQ (reference sequence). V was trimmed by 1 base and J by 5 bases, leaving 11 bases between them. CDR3 length: 15 amino acids. In nucleotides, the CDR3 is TGTGCCAGCAGCTTAGTCGCCGGGAGAAATGAAAAACTGTTTTTT. This sequence encodes CASSLVAGRNEKLFF.

This clonotype was detected a few times. CDR3 in amino acids: CASSATSGRAFEQFF. CDR3 coding DNA: TGTGCCAGCAGTGCAACTAGCGGGAGGGCCTTTGAGCAGTTCTTC. This chain uses TRBV25-1 with TRBJ2-1; TRBD2 matches 13 bases. J lost 9 bases, V lost 4 bases, and 6 bases had no gene match. Germline CDR1 and CDR2: MGHDK and SYGVNS. This CDR3 comprises 15 residues.

In this sample, this clonotype turned up many times. V and J are TRBV6-2 or TRBV6-3 and TRBJ1-1; D might be TRBD1 (5 bases). V gave up 7 bases and J gave up 7 bases, with 19 bases separating them. CDR3 length: 14 amino acids. From germline, CDR1 is MNHEY and CDR2 SVGEGT. The CDR3 sequence is CASTPNGGMYEAFF. The CDR3 region has the DNA TGTGCCAGCACCCCAAACGGGGGGATGTATGAAGCTTTCTTT.

Many counts were recorded for this clonotype. The V call is TRBV12-3 or TRBV12-4, the J call TRBJ1-6; TRBD1 agrees at 11 bases. The CDR3 contains 15 residues. V was pared by 6 bases and J by 8 bases, with 6 bases of the junction left unmatched. The CDR3 sequence: CASSRRTGGYSPLHF. CDR3 nucleotide sequence: TGTGCCAGCAGCCGCCGGACAGGGGGCTATTCACCCCTCCACTTT.